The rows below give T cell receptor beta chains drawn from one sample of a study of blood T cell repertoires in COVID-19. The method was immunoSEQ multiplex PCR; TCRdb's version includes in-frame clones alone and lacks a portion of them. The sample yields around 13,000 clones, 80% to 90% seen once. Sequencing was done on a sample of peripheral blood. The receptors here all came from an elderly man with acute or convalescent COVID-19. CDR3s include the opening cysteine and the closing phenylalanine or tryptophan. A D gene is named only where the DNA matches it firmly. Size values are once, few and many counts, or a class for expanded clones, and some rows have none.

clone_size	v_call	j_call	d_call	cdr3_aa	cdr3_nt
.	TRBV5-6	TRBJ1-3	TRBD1	CASGTGTVGNTIYF	TGTGCCAGCGGGACCGGGACAGTGGGAAACACCATATATTTT
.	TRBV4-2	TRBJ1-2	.	CASSQANPGLSYGYTF	TGTGCCAGCAGCCAGGCCAATCCGGGACTCTCCTATGGCTACACCTTC
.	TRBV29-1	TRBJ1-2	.	CSVPEGDYGYTF	TGCAGCGTTCCCGAGGGGGACTATGGCTACACCTTC
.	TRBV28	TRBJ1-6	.	CATSNEAPLNSPLHF	TGTGCCACCTCGAACGAGGCCCCGCTAAATTCACCCCTCCACTTT
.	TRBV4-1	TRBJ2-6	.	CASSQDSGLSGANVLTF	TGCGCCAGCAGCCAAGATAGCGGCCTCTCTGGGGCCAACGTCCTGACTTTC
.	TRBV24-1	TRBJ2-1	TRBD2	CATSDVTSGRSYEQFF	TGTGCCACCAGTGACGTCACTAGCGGGAGAAGTTATGAGCAGTTCTTC
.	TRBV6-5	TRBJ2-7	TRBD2	CASSSGTRYEQYF	TGTGCCAGCAGTTCCGGGACTAGGTACGAGCAGTACTTC
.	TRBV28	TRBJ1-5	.	CASSPRRMDFGGGNQPQHF	TGTGCCAGCAGTCCCCGCCGAATGGACTTTGGCGGGGGCAATCAGCCCCAGCATTTT
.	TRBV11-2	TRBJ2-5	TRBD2	CASSLGRGGPDRETQYF	TGTGCCAGCAGCTTAGGGCGGGGGGGGCCGGATAGGGAGACCCAGTACTTC
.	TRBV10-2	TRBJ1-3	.	CASRPSRSGNTIYF	TGCGCCAGCCGTCCTTCGAGGAGTGGAAACACCATATATTTT
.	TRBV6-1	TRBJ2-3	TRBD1	CASSEAVGQGADTQYF	TGTGCCAGCAGTGAAGCTGTGGGACAGGGGGCAGATACGCAGTATTTT
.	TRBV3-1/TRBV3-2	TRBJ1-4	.	CASSHQVQEKLFF	TGTGCCAGCAGCCACCAGGTCCAGGAAAAACTGTTTTTT
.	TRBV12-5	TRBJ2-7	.	CASATGFGLAYEQYF	TGTGCTAGTGCGACGGGGTTCGGGCTAGCCTACGAGCAGTACTTC
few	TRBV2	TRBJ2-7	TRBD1	CASSGTGDRGEQYF	TGTGCCAGCAGTGGGACAGGGGATCGGGGCGAGCAGTACTTC
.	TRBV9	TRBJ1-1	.	CASSVVGEALGEAFF	TGTGCCAGCAGCGTAGTTGGGGAGGCACTCGGGGAAGCTTTCTTT
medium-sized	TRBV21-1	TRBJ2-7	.	CASSRQGFDYSYEQYF	TGTGCCAGCAGCAGACAGGGGTTTGATTACTCCTACGAGCAGTACTTC
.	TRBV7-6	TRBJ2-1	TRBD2	CASSLGASGSSYNEQFF	TGTGCCAGCAGCTTAGGGGCTAGCGGGAGCTCCTACAATGAGCAGTTCTTC
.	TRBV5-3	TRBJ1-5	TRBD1	CARREGQGTYQPQHF	TGTGCCAGAAGGGAGGGACAGGGGACTTATCAGCCCCAGCATTTT
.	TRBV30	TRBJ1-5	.	CAWSPGLNQPQHF	TGTGCCTGGAGCCCGGGTTTAAATCAGCCCCAGCATTTT
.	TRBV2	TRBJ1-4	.	CASSTDREKLFF	TGTGCCAGCAGTACCGACAGAGAAAAACTGTTTTTT
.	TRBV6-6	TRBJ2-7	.	CASSGQRAHEQYF	TGTGCCAGCAGTGGCCAGAGGGCCCACGAGCAGTACTTC
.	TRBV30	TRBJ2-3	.	CAWSRGGAGTDTQYF	TGTGCCTGGAGCAGAGGGGGGGCCGGCACAGATACGCAGTATTTT
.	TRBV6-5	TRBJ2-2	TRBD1	CASRQTGVVGELFF	TGTGCCAGCAGGCAGACAGGGGTAGTCGGGGAGCTGTTTTTT
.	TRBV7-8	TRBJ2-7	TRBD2	CASSGGTSGGGNEQYF	TGTGCCAGCAGCGGAGGGACTAGCGGGGGGGGGAACGAGCAGTACTTC
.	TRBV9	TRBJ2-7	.	CASSALPGEQYF	TGTGCCAGCAGCGCGTTACCGGGGGAGCAGTACTTC
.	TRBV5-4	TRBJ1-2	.	CASSLGGTTSRGYTF	TGTGCCAGCAGCTTGGGGGGCACCACCTCTAGGGGCTACACCTTC
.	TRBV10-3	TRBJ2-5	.	CASWRGGYQETQYF	TGTGCCAGTTGGCGGGGTGGGTACCAAGAGACCCAGTACTTC
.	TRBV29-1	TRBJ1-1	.	CSARRAETEAFF	TGCAGCGCCAGGAGGGCTGAGACTGAAGCTTTCTTT
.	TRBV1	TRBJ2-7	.	CTSSQPGLAGGSPYEQYF	TGCACCAGCAGCCAACCGGGACTAGCGGGAGGGTCCCCCTACGAGCAGTACTTC
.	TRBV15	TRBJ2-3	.	CATSRGRGFTDTQYF	TGTGCCACCAGCAGAGGACGAGGTTTCACAGATACGCAGTATTTT
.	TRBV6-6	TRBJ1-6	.	CASSYGQGNSPLHF	TGTGCCAGCAGTTACGGCCAGGGGAATTCACCCCTCCACTTT
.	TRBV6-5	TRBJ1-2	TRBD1	CASFQGGPGYTF	TGTGCCAGTTTCCAGGGGGGTCCTGGCTACACCTTC
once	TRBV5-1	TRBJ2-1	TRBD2	CASSQGLAVYNEQFF	TGCGCCAGCAGCCAGGGACTAGCGGTCTACAATGAGCAGTTCTTC
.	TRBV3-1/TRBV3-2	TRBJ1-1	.	CASTRSMNTEAFF	TGTGCCAGCACCCGGAGTATGAACACTGAAGCTTTCTTT
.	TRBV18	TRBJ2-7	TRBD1	CASSPLPNRGTYEQYF	TGTGCCAGCTCACCACTCCCAAACAGGGGTACCTACGAGCAGTACTTC
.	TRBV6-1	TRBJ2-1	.	CASSEHRGASEQFF	TGTGCCAGCAGTGAACATCGGGGGGCGAGCGAGCAGTTCTTC
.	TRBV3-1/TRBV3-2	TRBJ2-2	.	CASSRSTGWELFF	TGTGCCAGCAGCCGATCGACAGGTTGGGAGCTGTTTTTT
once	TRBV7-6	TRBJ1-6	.	CASSFGSDGINSPLHF	TGTGCCAGCAGCTTCGGCTCCGACGGGATAAATTCACCCCTCCACTTT
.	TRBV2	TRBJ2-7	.	CASNPQGLYEQYF	TGTGCCAGCAATCCCCAGGGCCTCTACGAGCAGTACTTC
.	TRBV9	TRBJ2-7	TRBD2	CASSGLAGAVEEQYF	TGTGCCAGCAGCGGATTAGCGGGAGCTGTGGAAGAGCAGTACTTC
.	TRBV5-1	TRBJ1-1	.	CASSLTILGGNEAFF	TGCGCCAGCAGCTTGACCATTCTGGGGGGAAACGAAGCTTTCTTT